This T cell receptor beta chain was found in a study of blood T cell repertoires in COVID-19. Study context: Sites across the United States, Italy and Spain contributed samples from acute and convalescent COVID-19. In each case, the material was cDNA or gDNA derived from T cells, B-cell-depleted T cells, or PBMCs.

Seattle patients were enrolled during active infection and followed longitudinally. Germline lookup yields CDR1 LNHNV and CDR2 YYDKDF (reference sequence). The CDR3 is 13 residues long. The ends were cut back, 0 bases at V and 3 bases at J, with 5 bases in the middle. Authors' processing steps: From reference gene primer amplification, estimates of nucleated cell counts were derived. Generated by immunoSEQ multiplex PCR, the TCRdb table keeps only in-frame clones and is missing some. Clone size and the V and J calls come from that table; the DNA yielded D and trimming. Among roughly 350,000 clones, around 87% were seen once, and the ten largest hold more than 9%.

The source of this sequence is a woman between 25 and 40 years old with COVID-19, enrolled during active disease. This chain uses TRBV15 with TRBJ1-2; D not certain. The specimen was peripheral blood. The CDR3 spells CATSRDSDYGYTF. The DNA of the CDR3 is TGTGCCACCAGCAGAGATTCGGACTATGGCTACACCTTC.